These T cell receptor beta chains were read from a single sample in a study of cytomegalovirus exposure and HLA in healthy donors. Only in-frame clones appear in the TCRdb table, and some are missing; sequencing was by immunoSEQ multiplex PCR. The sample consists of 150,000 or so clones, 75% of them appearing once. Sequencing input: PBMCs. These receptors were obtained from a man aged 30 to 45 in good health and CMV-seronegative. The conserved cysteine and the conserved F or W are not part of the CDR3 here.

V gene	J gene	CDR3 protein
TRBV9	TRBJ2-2	ASSAGQATGELF
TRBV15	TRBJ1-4	ATSPRPTQEPGLGKLF
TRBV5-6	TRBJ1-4	ASSPRDGQFQKLF
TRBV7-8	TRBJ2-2	ASSLAEGYTGELF
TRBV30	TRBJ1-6	AWSISQGSYNSPLH
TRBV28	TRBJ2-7	ASSLVLARYEQY
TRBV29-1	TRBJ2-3	SATSGGGGATDTQY
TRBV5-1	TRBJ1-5	ASSPGQGQPQH
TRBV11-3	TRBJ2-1	ASSLRVGNEQF
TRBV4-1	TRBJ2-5	ASSQRQGQETQY
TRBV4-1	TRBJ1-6	ASKSGGSSPLH
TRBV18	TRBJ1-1	ASSPLARMNTEAF
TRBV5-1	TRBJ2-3	ASSLVAGADTQY